The rows below give T cell receptor beta chains drawn from one sample of a study of cytomegalovirus exposure and HLA in healthy donors. Clones were read by immunoSEQ multiplex PCR, and TCRdb kept only the in-frame ones, dropping some. Among over 45,000 clones, over 85% were seen once, and the ten largest hold approximately 0.99%. Sequenced: PBMCs. These receptors were collected from a man younger than 35 in good health and CMV-seronegative. CDR3s include the opening cysteine and the closing phenylalanine or tryptophan. The order of the fields is clone size, J gene, D gene, V gene, CDR3 protein, CDR3 DNA. D genes are given only for firm matches. Clone size appears in some rows only: once, few, many, or a class for an expanded clone.

>-|TRBJ2-7|TRBD1|TRBV7-9
CASSFSGDRAHEQYF
TGTGCCAGCAGCTTCTCTGGGGACAGGGCCCACGAGCAGTACTTC
>-|TRBJ2-7|TRBD1|TRBV5-1
CASSQGQEPYEQYF
TGCGCCAGCAGTCAGGGACAGGAACCCTACGAGCAGTACTTC
>-|TRBJ2-1|TRBD2|TRBV15
CATSPPPPSGTYNEQFF
TGTGCCACCAGCCCCCCCCCGCCGAGCGGGACCTACAATGAGCAGTTCTTC
>-|TRBJ1-2|-|TRBV7-8
CASRYRENTF
TGTGCCAGCAGATACAGGGAGAACACCTTC
>-|TRBJ1-4|TRBD1|TRBV28
CASNLQGARISTNEKLFF
TGTGCCAGCAATTTACAGGGGGCGCGGATCTCGACTAATGAAAAACTGTTTTTT
>-|TRBJ2-7|-|TRBV2
CATHGAREVDEQYF
TGTGCCACCCATGGGGCCAGGGAAGTCGACGAGCAGTACTTC
>once|TRBJ2-7|-|TRBV19
CASSISASLVYEQYF
TGTGCCAGTAGTATCAGCGCTAGCTTGGTCTACGAGCAGTACTTC
>-|TRBJ2-7|-|TRBV5-4
CASSLGQYEQYF
TGTGCCAGCAGCTTGGGGCAGTACGAGCAGTACTTC
>-|TRBJ2-7|-|TRBV7-2
CASSPWSSYEQYF
TGTGCCAGCAGCCCCTGGAGCTCCTACGAGCAGTACTTC
>once|TRBJ1-2|-|TRBV27
CASRRSQAVHNYGYTF
TGTGCCAGCAGGAGATCACAGGCAGTTCATAACTATGGCTACACCTTC
>-|TRBJ2-1|TRBD2|TRBV5-1
CASSLGLAGAYNEQFF
TGCGCCAGCAGCTTGGGACTAGCGGGCGCCTACAATGAGCAGTTCTTC
>-|TRBJ2-1|TRBD2|TRBV11-2
CASQEGRREVVNEQFF
TGTGCCAGCCAGGAGGGGCGGCGGGAGGTCGTCAATGAGCAGTTCTTC
>-|TRBJ2-3|TRBD2|TRBV7-3
CASSLGSSGETDTQYF
TGTGCCAGCAGCTTAGGATCTAGCGGGGAAACAGATACGCAGTATTTT